This TCR beta chain stems from a study of cytomegalovirus exposure and HLA in healthy donors. Whole-study context: Around 80 million unique TCRs from HLA-typed donors were held in an early data release. Study-level points and caveats: A later analysis reported that several of the most significant clusters appeared to be linked to common viral pathogens, among them Epstein-Barr virus. The study labeled 170 or so TCR beta chains cytomegalovirus-associated. An observed cluster of highly shared sequence variants was recorded as a likely sequencing artifact.

With V trimmed by 8 bases and J by 1 base, 5 bases remained unmatched. The CDR3 consists of 14 residues. Germline V gene lookup returns CDR1 MNHNS and CDR2 SASEGT. Both 60 Vbeta primers and 13 Jbeta primers went into the PCR. The data were produced by immunoSEQ multiplex PCR, yet TCRdb's version contains in-frame clones alone and is incomplete. Here the sample spans 110,000 or so clones, 9.5% to 15% being singletons. Of note for this clone: Its antigen is not known.

Sequencing input: PBMCs. The chain has TRBV6-1 and TRBJ2-7, with 10 bases fitting TRBD2. This TCR was recovered from a man aged 40-50 years in good health and CMV-seropositive. The DNA for the CDR3 is TGTGCCAGCGTGGAACTAGCGGGATCCTACGAGCAGTACTTC. Translation: CASVELAGSYEQYF.